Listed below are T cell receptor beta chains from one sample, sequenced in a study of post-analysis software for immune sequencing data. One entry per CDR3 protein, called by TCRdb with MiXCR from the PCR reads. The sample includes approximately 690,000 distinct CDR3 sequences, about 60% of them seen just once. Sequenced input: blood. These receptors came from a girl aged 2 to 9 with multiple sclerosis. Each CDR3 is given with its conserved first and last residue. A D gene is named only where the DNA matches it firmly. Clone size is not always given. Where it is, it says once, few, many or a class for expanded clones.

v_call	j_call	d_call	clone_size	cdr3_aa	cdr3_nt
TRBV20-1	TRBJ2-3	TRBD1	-	CSAPQTGAPRNTQYF	TGCAGTGCTCCTCAAACAGGGGCCCCACGAAATACGCAGTATTTT
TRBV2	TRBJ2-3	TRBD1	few	CASRQGSDTQYF	TGTGCCAGTAGACAGGGGTCAGATACGCAGTATTTT
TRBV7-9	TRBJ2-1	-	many	CASTPPGASNEQFF	TGTGCCAGCACCCCGCCGGGGGCGAGCAATGAGCAGTTCTTC
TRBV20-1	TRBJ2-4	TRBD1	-	CSAKHTGAAKNIQYF	TGCAGTGCCAAACATACAGGGGCGGCCAAAAACATTCAGTACTTC
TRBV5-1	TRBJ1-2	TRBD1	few	CASSSRTTGWSDYGYTF	TGCGCCAGCAGCTCCCGTACGACAGGGTGGTCGGACTATGGCTACACCTTC
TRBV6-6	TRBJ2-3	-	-	CASSYVASTDTQYF	TGTGCCAGCAGTTACGTAGCGTCCACAGATACGCAGTATTTT
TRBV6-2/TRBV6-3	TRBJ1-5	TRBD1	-	CASSFGETGGNQPQHF	TGTGCCAGCAGTTTCGGGGAGACAGGGGGCAATCAGCCCCAGCATTTT
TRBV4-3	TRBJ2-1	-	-	CASSQVVRGVYNEQFF	TGCGCCAGCAGCCAAGTGGTTCGCGGGGTTTACAATGAGCAGTTCTTC
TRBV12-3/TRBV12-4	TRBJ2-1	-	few	CASTRAIYNEQFF	TGTGCCAGCACCCGGGCTATCTACAATGAGCAGTTCTTC
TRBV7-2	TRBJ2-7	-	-	CASSFLHTGHYEQYF	TGTGCCAGCAGCTTCCTTCACACGGGGCACTACGAGCAGTACTTC
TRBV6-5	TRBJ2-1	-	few	CASSYFGLGSEQFF	TGTGCCAGCAGTTACTTTGGGTTGGGCAGCGAGCAGTTCTTC
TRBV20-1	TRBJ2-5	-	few	CSAPRQGGETQYF	TGCAGTGCTCCCCGACAGGGAGGAGAGACCCAGTACTTC
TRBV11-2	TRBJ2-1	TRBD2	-	CASSFNNSGGRGETQFF	TGTGCCAGCAGCTTTAATAATAGCGGGGGGAGGGGAGAGACCCAGTTCTTC
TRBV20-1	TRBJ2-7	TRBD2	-	CSAGYGLGANEQYF	TGCAGTGCTGGTTACGGACTAGGGGCGAACGAGCAGTACTTC
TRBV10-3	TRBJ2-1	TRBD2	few	CAISAGLAGIYNEQFF	TGTGCCATCAGTGCCGGACTAGCGGGAATCTACAATGAGCAGTTCTTC
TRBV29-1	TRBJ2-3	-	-	CSVYSGFLSTDTQYF	TGCAGCGTTTATTCTGGGTTTCTTAGCACAGATACGCAGTATTTT
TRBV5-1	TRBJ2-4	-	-	CASSSQPGINIQYF	TGCGCCAGCAGCTCCCAACCCGGGATAAACATTCAGTACTTC
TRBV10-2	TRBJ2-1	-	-	CASSAGSRYEQFF	TGCGCCAGCAGTGCGGGAAGTAGGTATGAGCAGTTCTTC
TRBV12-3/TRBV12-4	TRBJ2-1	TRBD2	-	CATALAGGGGEQFF	TGTGCCACCGCATTGGCGGGGGGCGGGGGTGAGCAGTTCTTC
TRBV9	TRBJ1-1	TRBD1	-	CASSGGTGANTEAFF	TGTGCCAGCAGCGGAGGGACAGGGGCAAACACTGAAGCTTTCTTT
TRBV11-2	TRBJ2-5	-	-	CASSPARLRQETQYF	TGTGCCAGCAGCCCAGCTCGCCTTCGACAAGAGACCCAGTACTTC
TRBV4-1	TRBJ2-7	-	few	CASSQPRTVGEQYF	TGCGCCAGCAGCCAACCGAGGACAGTAGGCGAGCAGTACTTC
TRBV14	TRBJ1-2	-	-	CASGRRNYGYTF	TGTGCCAGCGGCAGGAGAAACTATGGCTACACCTTC
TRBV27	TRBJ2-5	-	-	CASSPLGGYQETQYF	TGTGCCAGCAGCCCCCTAGGGGGGTACCAGGAGACCCAGTACTTC
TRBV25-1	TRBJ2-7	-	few	CASSTEREQYF	TGTGCCAGCAGTACGGAGCGGGAGCAGTACTTC
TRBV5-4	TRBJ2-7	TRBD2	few	CASSLAPGLTESYEQYF	TGTGCCAGCAGCCTTGCCCCGGGACTAACGGAATCCTACGAGCAGTACTTC
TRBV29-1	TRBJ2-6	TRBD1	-	CSVRPLGGTGGEEANVLTF	TGCAGCGTTAGGCCCCTTGGGGGGACAGGGGGCGAGGAGGCCAACGTCCTGACTTTC
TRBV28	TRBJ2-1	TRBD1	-	CASREHRTGGNEQFF	TGTGCCAGCAGGGAACATCGGACAGGGGGCAATGAGCAGTTCTTC
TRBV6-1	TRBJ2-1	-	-	CASSEYGQYNEQFF	TGTGCCAGCAGTGAATACGGACAGTACAATGAGCAGTTCTTC
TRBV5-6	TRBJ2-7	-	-	CASSLAWGGEQYF	TGTGCCAGCAGCTTAGCGTGGGGAGGAGAGCAGTACTTC
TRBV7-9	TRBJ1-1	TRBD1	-	CASSLGLNAQGAATEAFF	TGTGCCAGCAGCTTAGGGTTGAACGCCCAGGGGGCAGCCACTGAAGCTTTCTTT
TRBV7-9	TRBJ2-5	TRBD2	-	CASSTGLSQETQYF	TGTGCCAGCAGCACGGGACTAAGCCAAGAGACCCAGTACTTC
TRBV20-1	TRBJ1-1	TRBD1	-	CSAHDRQGEKAFF	TGCAGTGCCCACGATCGACAGGGGGAGAAAGCTTTCTTT
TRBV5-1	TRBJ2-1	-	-	CASSSLGGPNGNEQFF	TGCGCCAGCAGCTCCCTGGGCGGGCCGAATGGGAATGAGCAGTTCTTC
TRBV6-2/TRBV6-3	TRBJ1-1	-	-	CASSYTRAAGEAFF	TGTGCCAGCAGTTACACACGGGCCGCGGGTGAAGCTTTCTTT
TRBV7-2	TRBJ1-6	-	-	CASSFRSSYNSPLHF	TGTGCCAGCAGCTTTCGGAGCTCCTATAATTCACCCCTCCACTTT
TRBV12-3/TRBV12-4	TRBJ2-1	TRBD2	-	CASRSGLAGSYNEQFF	TGTGCCAGCAGATCCGGACTAGCGGGGTCCTACAATGAGCAGTTCTTC
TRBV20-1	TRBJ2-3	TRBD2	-	CSAPTRLAGKDTQYF	TGCAGTGCTCCGACCCGACTAGCGGGGAAGGATACGCAGTATTTT
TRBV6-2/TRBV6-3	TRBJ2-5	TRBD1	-	CASKNSRGRTGEQYF	TGTGCCAGCAAAAACTCCAGGGGGCGAACGGGGGAGCAGTACTTC
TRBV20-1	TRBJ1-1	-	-	CSARGSDTEAFF	TGCAGTGCAAGGGGATCGGACACTGAAGCTTTCTTT
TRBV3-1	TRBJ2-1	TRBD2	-	CASSQGDGGYDEQFF	TGTGCCAGCAGCCAAGGGGACGGGGGGTATGATGAGCAGTTCTTC
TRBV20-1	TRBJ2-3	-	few	CSTLTDRGTDTQYF	TGCAGTACCTTAACGGACAGAGGCACAGATACGCAGTATTTT
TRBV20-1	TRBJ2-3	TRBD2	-	CSARRLAGPISTDTQYF	TGCAGTGCTAGGAGACTAGCGGGACCTATTAGCACAGATACGCAGTATTTT
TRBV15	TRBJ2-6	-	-	CATSRWLGANVLTF	TGTGCCACCAGCAGATGGTTAGGGGCCAACGTCCTGACTTTC
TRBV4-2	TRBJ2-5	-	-	CASSQGAAGQETQYF	TGTGCCAGCAGCCAAGGCGCAGCAGGACAAGAGACCCAGTACTTC
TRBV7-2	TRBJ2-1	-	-	CASSLQLSNEQFF	TGTGCCAGCAGCTTACAGTTATCCAATGAGCAGTTCTTC